This is a list of T cell receptor beta chains from one sample in a study of blood T cell repertoires in COVID-19. Only in-frame clones appear in the TCRdb table, and some are missing; sequencing was by immunoSEQ multiplex PCR. The repertoire holds about 200,000 clones, with more than 75% as singletons. Sequences were obtained from PBMCs or T cells enriched from blood (not recorded which). These receptors originate from a man in his forties with acute COVID-19. Each CDR3 is given with its conserved first and last residue. Fields, in order: CDR3 protein, CDR3 DNA, D gene, clone size, CDR3 length, V gene, J gene. D genes are given only for firm matches. A clone size is listed for some rows: how often the clone was seen (once, few, many), or a class if it is expanded.

CDR3aa: CASSPQGAYEQYF; CDR3nt: TGTGCTAGCAGCCCTCAAGGGGCCTACGAGCAGTACTTC; d_gene: NA; abundance: NA; len: 13; v_gene: TRBV7-7; j_gene: TRBJ2-7
CDR3aa: CASSLEGQGTNTGELFF; CDR3nt: TGTGCCAGCAGCTTGGAGGGACAGGGGACCAACACCGGGGAGCTGTTTTTT; d_gene: TRBD1; abundance: NA; len: 17; v_gene: TRBV5-6; j_gene: TRBJ2-2
CDR3aa: CASVVGLGAGNEQFF; CDR3nt: TGCGCCAGCGTAGTGGGACTTGGTGCTGGGAATGAGCAGTTCTTC; d_gene: NA; abundance: NA; len: 15; v_gene: TRBV4-1; j_gene: TRBJ2-1
CDR3aa: CASSLSSLREQYF; CDR3nt: TGTGCCAGCAGTTTATCGAGCTTGCGCGAGCAGTACTTC; d_gene: NA; abundance: once; len: 13; v_gene: TRBV28; j_gene: TRBJ2-7
CDR3aa: CSALTLQGQFF; CDR3nt: TGCAGTGCTTTGACTCTCCAGGGGCAGTTCTTC; d_gene: NA; abundance: NA; len: 11; v_gene: TRBV20-1; j_gene: TRBJ2-1
CDR3aa: CASSPVGTANTGELFF; CDR3nt: TGCGCCAGCAGCCCCGTCGGGACAGCCAACACCGGGGAGCTGTTTTTT; d_gene: TRBD1; abundance: NA; len: 16; v_gene: TRBV4-3; j_gene: TRBJ2-2
CDR3aa: CASSLKASGAVGELFF; CDR3nt: TGTGCCAGCAGTTTAAAGGCTAGCGGGGCTGTGGGGGAGCTGTTTTTT; d_gene: TRBD2; abundance: few; len: 16; v_gene: TRBV28; j_gene: TRBJ2-2
CDR3aa: CASSSWGRDTQYF; CDR3nt: TGTGCCAGCAGTTCCTGGGGCCGGGATACGCAGTATTTT; d_gene: NA; abundance: NA; len: 13; v_gene: TRBV2; j_gene: TRBJ2-3
CDR3aa: CASSQGAHQPQHF; CDR3nt: TGTGCCAGTAGCCAGGGGGCTCATCAGCCCCAGCATTTT; d_gene: TRBD1; abundance: NA; len: 13; v_gene: TRBV19; j_gene: TRBJ1-5
CDR3aa: CASSDRWDSYEQYF; CDR3nt: TGTGCCAGCAGTGACAGGTGGGACTCCTACGAGCAGTACTTC; d_gene: NA; abundance: NA; len: 14; v_gene: TRBV3-1/TRBV3-2; j_gene: TRBJ2-7
CDR3aa: CARTPGQRLYEQYF; CDR3nt: TGTGCCAGGACGCCGGGACAACGATTGTACGAGCAGTACTTC; d_gene: NA; abundance: NA; len: 14; v_gene: TRBV9; j_gene: TRBJ2-7
CDR3aa: CASSSRQGSSYNEQFF; CDR3nt: TGTGCCAGCAGCTCAAGACAGGGGAGCTCCTACAATGAGCAGTTCTTC; d_gene: TRBD1; abundance: NA; len: 16; v_gene: TRBV7-3; j_gene: TRBJ2-1
CDR3aa: CASSHGSGAGVNEQYF; CDR3nt: TGTGCCAGCAGCCATGGTTCAGGGGCGGGAGTAAACGAGCAGTACTTC; d_gene: NA; abundance: NA; len: 16; v_gene: TRBV3-1/TRBV3-2; j_gene: TRBJ2-7
CDR3aa: CASRATGSGNTIYF; CDR3nt: TGTGCCAGCAGGGCGACAGGCTCTGGAAACACCATATATTTT; d_gene: NA; abundance: few; len: 14; v_gene: TRBV28; j_gene: TRBJ1-3
CDR3aa: CASSPVVSVNTEAFF; CDR3nt: TGCGCCAGCAGCCCCGTGGTATCGGTGAACACTGAAGCTTTCTTT; d_gene: NA; abundance: once; len: 15; v_gene: TRBV5-1; j_gene: TRBJ1-1
CDR3aa: CASSYVGRRKLFF; CDR3nt: TGTGCCAGCAGCTACGTCGGGAGAAGGAAACTGTTTTTT; d_gene: NA; abundance: NA; len: 13; v_gene: TRBV6-5; j_gene: TRBJ1-4
CDR3aa: CASSPRTGGAYEKLFF; CDR3nt: TGTGCCAGCAGTCCACGGACAGGGGGGGCGTATGAAAAACTGTTTTTT; d_gene: TRBD1; abundance: few; len: 16; v_gene: TRBV28; j_gene: TRBJ1-4
CDR3aa: CASSQLAGNNEQFF; CDR3nt: TGTGCCAGTAGTCAACTAGCGGGAAACAATGAGCAGTTCTTC; d_gene: TRBD2; abundance: NA; len: 14; v_gene: TRBV19; j_gene: TRBJ2-1
CDR3aa: CASSLRQGNTEAFF; CDR3nt: TGCGCCAGCAGCTTGAGACAGGGGAACACTGAAGCTTTCTTT; d_gene: TRBD1; abundance: many; len: 14; v_gene: TRBV5-1; j_gene: TRBJ1-1
CDR3aa: CASSETPYNEQFF; CDR3nt: TGCGCCAGCAGTGAGACACCCTACAATGAGCAGTTCTTC; d_gene: NA; abundance: once; len: 13; v_gene: TRBV10-2; j_gene: TRBJ2-1
CDR3aa: CASSLDEDRAPTGPLNEQFF; CDR3nt: TGTGCCAGCAGCTTGGACGAAGACAGGGCCCCAACGGGACCACTAAATGAGCAGTTCTTC; d_gene: TRBD1; abundance: NA; len: 20; v_gene: TRBV5-5; j_gene: TRBJ2-1
CDR3aa: CASRPGTGQMSSYEQYF; CDR3nt: TGTGCCAGCAGACCTGGGACAGGGCAAATGAGCTCCTACGAGCAGTACTTC; d_gene: TRBD1; abundance: NA; len: 17; v_gene: TRBV6-2/TRBV6-3; j_gene: TRBJ2-7
CDR3aa: CASSLGQGFGEQFF; CDR3nt: TGTGCCAGCAGCTTGGGACAGGGCTTCGGTGAGCAGTTCTTC; d_gene: TRBD1; abundance: NA; len: 14; v_gene: TRBV7-2; j_gene: TRBJ2-1
CDR3aa: CASSLEGGSYGYTF; CDR3nt: TGTGCCAGCAGCTTGGAAGGGGGCTCCTATGGCTACACCTTC; d_gene: TRBD1; abundance: NA; len: 14; v_gene: TRBV5-4; j_gene: TRBJ1-2
CDR3aa: CASSLYTSGNTGELFF; CDR3nt: TGTGCCAGCAGCTTATACACTAGCGGGAACACCGGGGAGCTGTTTTTT; d_gene: TRBD2; abundance: NA; len: 16; v_gene: TRBV11-2; j_gene: TRBJ2-2
CDR3aa: CASAVSYQPQHF; CDR3nt: TGTGCCAGCGCGGTCAGCTATCAGCCCCAGCATTTT; d_gene: NA; abundance: NA; len: 12; v_gene: TRBV6-5; j_gene: TRBJ1-5
CDR3aa: CAISERGTEANYGYTF; CDR3nt: TGTGCCATCAGTGAGCGGGGGACGGAGGCTAACTATGGCTACACCTTC; d_gene: NA; abundance: NA; len: 16; v_gene: TRBV10-3; j_gene: TRBJ1-2
CDR3aa: CASSHLGAEAFF; CDR3nt: TGTGCCAGCAGCCACCTGGGGGCCGAAGCTTTCTTT; d_gene: NA; abundance: NA; len: 12; v_gene: TRBV3-1/TRBV3-2; j_gene: TRBJ1-1
CDR3aa: CATSDFAREGSGELFF; CDR3nt: TGTGCCACCAGTGATTTCGCACGGGAGGGGTCCGGGGAGCTGTTTTTT; d_gene: TRBD2; abundance: NA; len: 16; v_gene: TRBV24-1; j_gene: TRBJ2-2
CDR3aa: CASSRDRDNSPLHF; CDR3nt: TGTGCCAGCAGTAGGGACAGAGATAATTCACCCCTCCACTTT; d_gene: TRBD1; abundance: NA; len: 14; v_gene: TRBV6-5; j_gene: TRBJ1-6
CDR3aa: CASSLGGADTEAFF; CDR3nt: TGTGCCAGCAGTTTGGGGGGAGCGGACACTGAAGCTTTCTTT; d_gene: NA; abundance: NA; len: 14; v_gene: TRBV28; j_gene: TRBJ1-1
CDR3aa: CASSLQTNNEQFF; CDR3nt: TGTGCCAGCAGTCTTCAAACTAACAATGAGCAGTTCTTC; d_gene: NA; abundance: NA; len: 13; v_gene: TRBV25-1; j_gene: TRBJ2-1
CDR3aa: CASSPGLYGELFF; CDR3nt: TGTGCCAGCAGCCCGGGACTTTACGGGGAGCTGTTTTTT; d_gene: NA; abundance: NA; len: 13; v_gene: TRBV12-3/TRBV12-4; j_gene: TRBJ2-2
CDR3aa: CASSLLAGGFEQYF; CDR3nt: TGTGCCAGCAGCTTACTAGCGGGAGGGTTCGAGCAGTACTTC; d_gene: TRBD2; abundance: NA; len: 14; v_gene: TRBV7-9; j_gene: TRBJ2-7
CDR3aa: CASRDRKNTEAFF; CDR3nt: TGTGCCAGCCGGGACAGAAAGAACACTGAAGCTTTCTTT; d_gene: TRBD1; abundance: once; len: 13; v_gene: TRBV7-3; j_gene: TRBJ1-1
CDR3aa: CASSLSQGHQPQHF; CDR3nt: TGTGCCAGCAGTTTAAGTCAGGGTCATCAGCCCCAGCATTTT; d_gene: NA; abundance: NA; len: 14; v_gene: TRBV28; j_gene: TRBJ1-5
CDR3aa: CASSPYRESHGYTF; CDR3nt: TGTGCCAGCAGTCCCTACAGGGAATCCCATGGCTACACCTTC; d_gene: NA; abundance: NA; len: 14; v_gene: TRBV13; j_gene: TRBJ1-2